These 20 T cell receptor beta chains came from one sample sequenced in a study of OX40 agonist ivuxolimab in advanced cancers. Assay used: immunoSEQ multiplex PCR; TCRdb lists only in-frame clones, some missing. The table has approximately 47,000 clones, around 87% seen once; the top ten hold approximately 10%. The sample here was CD4+ or CD8+ T cells sorted from blood, taken in a trial of the OX40 agonist ivuxolimab. These TCRs come from an adult with an advanced solid tumor such as melanoma, head and neck, liver or kidney cancer.

The chain uses TRBV10-3 and TRBJ2-2; TRBD1 matches at 8 bases. J lost 4 bases, V lost 8 bases, and 3 bases had no gene match. Germline V gene sequence: CDR1 ENHRY, CDR2 SYGVKD. CDR3 length equals 13 residues. CDR3 loop: CAIRDRSTGELFF. The CDR3 region has the DNA TGTGCCATCCGGGACAGGAGCACCGGGGAGCTGTTTTTT.

The chain couples TRBV7-8 to TRBJ2-5; D is tentatively TRBD1 or TRBD2 (6 bases each). The CDR3 runs to 15 residues. The germline V gene encodes CDR1 SGHVS and CDR2 FQNEAQ. Trimming stripped 4 bases from V and 5 bases from J, with 17 bases between. CDR3 sequence: CASSSGAISGETQYF. The DNA for the CDR3 is TGTGCCAGCAGCTCGGGGGCCATTTCGGGGGAGACCCAGTACTTC.

The chain joins TRBV5-6 to TRBJ2-2; D is unresolved. V lost 4 bases to trimming and J lost 6 bases, with 19 bases between them. The CDR3 length is 16 residues. Germline CDR1 and CDR2: SGHDT and YYEEEE. CDR3 loop: CASSLPAIGIPGELFF. CDR3 in DNA: TGTGCCAGCAGCCTCCCCGCGATTGGGATCCCCGGGGAGCTGTTTTTT.

This rearrangement joins TRBV5-1 to TRBJ1-1, with 8 bases that match TRBD1. Losses at the gene ends were 4 bases for V and 1 base for J; bases not matched to a gene: 3. Germline CDR1 reads SGHRS; CDR2 reads YFSETQ. The CDR3 contains 14 residues. CDR3 protein: CASSGGQENTEAFF. In nucleotides, the CDR3 is TGCGCCAGCAGCGGGGGACAGGAGAACACTGAAGCTTTCTTT.

The chain uses TRBV4-3 and TRBJ2-1, with 9 bases matching TRBD2. Per germline, CDR1 LGHNA and CDR2 YSLEER. Germline trimming cut 0 bases from V and 9 bases from J; bases unmatched to any gene: 9. The CDR3 has 16 amino acids. In DNA form, the CDR3 reads TGCGCCAGCAGCCAAGATCCGAGCGGGGGGAAGAGTGAGCAGTTCTTC. This sequence encodes CASSQDPSGGKSEQFF.

The V call is TRBV21-1, the J call TRBJ1-5. TRBV21-1 is tagged as a pseudogene. CDR3 length: 11 residues. The CDR3 sequence: CASSKMKPQHF. The CDR3 DNA sequence: TGTGCCAGCAGCAAAATGAAGCCCCAGCATTTT.

V gene TRBV10-3 combines with J gene TRBJ1-2; tentative D call: TRBD1 (5 bases). Germline-derived CDR1 and CDR2 are ENHRY and SYGVKD. Trimming cost V 6 bases and J 9 bases, with 14 bases left between them. The CDR3 is 12 residues long. CDR3 coding DNA: TGTGCCATCAGCGACACCCCAGGGAGCTACACCTTC. It yields the protein CAISDTPGSYTF.

This clone was seen a single time. This sequence joins TRBV2 and TRBJ1-1, with a possible D match to TRBD1 (6 bases). Germline assignment: CDR1 SNHLY and CDR2 FYNNEI. The V end lost 9 bases, the J end lost 1 base, and 15 bases lay between the germline ends. The length of the CDR3 is 14 residues. The CDR3: CARDSGVGNTEAFF. As DNA, the CDR3 is TGTGCCAGAGACTCAGGGGTGGGGAACACTGAAGCTTTCTTT.

The gene calls are TRBV9 and TRBJ2-3; unclear D gene. CDR1 is SGDLS, CDR2 YYNGEE, per germline. Trimming shortened V by 1 base and J by 0 bases, and 9 bases separated the two germline ends. The CDR3 runs 15 residues. The CDR3 here is CASSVLVASTDTQYF. The CDR3 region has the DNA TGTGCCAGCAGCGTACTAGTGGCTAGCACAGATACGCAGTATTTT.

This clone showed up just once. The chain couples TRBV6-5 to TRBJ2-7, with D perhaps given as TRBD1 or TRBD2 (5 bases each). CDR3 size: 15 residues. Germline values: CDR1 MNHEY, CDR2 SVGAGI. Between the trimmed V and J ends, which lost 6 bases and 4 bases, there was a span of 19 bases. Written as DNA, the CDR3 is TGTGCCAGCAGCCGCTCCGAGGGGCTCACGTACGAGCAGTACTTC. It is translated as CASSRSEGLTYEQYF.

The rearrangement links TRBV7-9 to TRBJ1-3; D call uncertain. Germline CDR1 and CDR2: SEHNR and FQNEAQ (reference sequence). The CDR3 has 18 amino acids. Trimming stripped 5 bases from V and 2 bases from J, with 22 bases between. This chain's CDR3 is CASSPKRRVLDPGNTIYF. DNA of the CDR3: TGTGCCAGCAGCCCAAAACGTAGGGTCCTCGATCCTGGAAACACCATATATTTT.

The chain employs TRBV14 and TRBJ1-1; no clear D gene. Per germline, CDR1 SGHDN and CDR2 FVKESK. Trimming pared 1 base from V and 1 base from J, leaving 7 bases between. CDR3 length equals 14 residues. CDR3 nucleotide sequence: TGTGCCAGCAGCCAAGTTACCTGGAACACTGAAGCTTTCTTT. This codes for CASSQVTWNTEAFF.

The chain is built from TRBV5-4 and TRBJ1-2, with 11 bases matching TRBD1. V lost 4 bases to trimming and J lost 8 bases; unmatched junction nucleotides: 4. Germline-derived CDR1 and CDR2 are SGHNT and YYREEE (reference sequence). This CDR3 is 13 amino acids long. Here the CDR3 reads CASSPGQGGGYTF. The CDR3 nucleotides are TGTGCCAGCAGCCCGGGACAGGGGGGCGGCTACACCTTC.

This clone came up once. The chain links TRBV6-5 to TRBJ2-3; unclear D gene. The germline CDR1 and CDR2 sequences are MNHEY and SVGAGI. Between the trimmed V and J ends, which lost 6 bases and 4 bases, there was a span of 11 bases. The CDR3 extends over 13 amino acids. CDR3 residues: CASSSETPDTQYF. CDR3 coding DNA: TGTGCCAGCAGCTCTGAGACACCAGATACGCAGTATTTT.

This clone came up a few times. The chain combines TRBV4-3 with TRBJ1-1; D is unclear. V lost 1 base and J 4 bases, leaving 13 bases between the germline ends. This CDR3 comprises 15 residues. Germline-derived CDR1 and CDR2 are LGHNA and YSLEER. The CDR3 is CASSQVDSGATEAFF. The CDR3 DNA follows: TGCGCCAGCAGCCAAGTTGACTCAGGAGCCACTGAAGCTTTCTTT.

The rearrangement joins TRBV6-5 to TRBJ1-1; no reliable D call. Trimming pared 3 bases from V and 4 bases from J, leaving 6 bases between. Germline assignment: CDR1 MNHEY and CDR2 SVGAGI. CDR3 length equals 12 residues. The DNA of the CDR3 is TGTGCCAGCAGTTATCGGCTCACTGAAGCTTTCTTT. It is translated as CASSYRLTEAFF.

This chain joins TRBV6-5 and TRBJ2-4; unclear D gene. The length of the CDR3 is 13 residues. V gave up 3 bases and J gave up 4 bases, with 7 bases separating them. Germline V CDR1 and CDR2: MNHEY, SVGAGI. CDR3 nucleotides: TGTGCCAGCAGTTATCGTCTAAAAAACATTCAGTACTTC. Its protein product is CASSYRLKNIQYF.

This clone was seen just once. The chain has TRBV18 and TRBJ2-3, with TRBD2 as a possible D gene (6 bases). V lost 1 base, J lost 4 bases, and 12 bases lay in between. In germline, CDR1 is KGHSH, CDR2 LQKENI. This CDR3 contains 15 residues. For the CDR3, the DNA is TGTGCCAGCTCACCACTTGAGGGGAGGCCAGATACGCAGTATTTT. Translated, it gives CASSPLEGRPDTQYF.

This clone was seen once. The chain uses TRBV7-3 and TRBJ2-1; D gene unclear. CDR3 length: 15 amino acids. V shed 4 bases and J shed 3 bases, with 13 bases lying between them. Germline V CDR1 and CDR2: SGHTA, FQGTGA. CDR3 DNA: TGTGCCAGCAGCTACCCTGGAACGAGCTACAATGAGCAGTTCTTC. Translated: CASSYPGTSYNEQFF.

This chain connects TRBV19 to TRBJ1-5; 8 positions agree with TRBD1. The junction had 2 bases not matched to a gene; V was cut back by 3 bases and J by 1 base. This CDR3 is built from 15 residues. CDR1 is LNHDA and CDR2 is SQIVND in the germline V gene (reference sequence). CDR3 nucleotides: TGTGCCAGTAGTATCGGACAGGGAAGCAATCAGCCCCAGCATTTT. Its translation is CASSIGQGSNQPQHF.